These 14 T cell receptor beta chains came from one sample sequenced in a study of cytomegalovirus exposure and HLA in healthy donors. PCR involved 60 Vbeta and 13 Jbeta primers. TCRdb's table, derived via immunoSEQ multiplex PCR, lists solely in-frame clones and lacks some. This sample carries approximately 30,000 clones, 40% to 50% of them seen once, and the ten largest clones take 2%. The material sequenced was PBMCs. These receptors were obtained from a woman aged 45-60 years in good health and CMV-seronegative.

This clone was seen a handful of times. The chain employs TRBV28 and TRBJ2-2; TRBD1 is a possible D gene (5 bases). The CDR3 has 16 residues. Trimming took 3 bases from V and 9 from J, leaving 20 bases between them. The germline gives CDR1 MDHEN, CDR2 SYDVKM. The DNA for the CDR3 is TGTGCCAGCAGTTTGAGAGGTCAGGGAAGGAGCCGGGAGCTGTTTTTT. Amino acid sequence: CASSLRGQGRSRELFF.

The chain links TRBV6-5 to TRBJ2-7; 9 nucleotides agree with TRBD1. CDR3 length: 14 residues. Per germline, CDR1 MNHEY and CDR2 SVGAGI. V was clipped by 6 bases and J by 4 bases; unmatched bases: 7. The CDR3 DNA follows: TGTGCCAGCAGGGGGACAGGGAGGGGTTACGAGCAGTACTTC. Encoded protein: CASRGTGRGYEQYF.

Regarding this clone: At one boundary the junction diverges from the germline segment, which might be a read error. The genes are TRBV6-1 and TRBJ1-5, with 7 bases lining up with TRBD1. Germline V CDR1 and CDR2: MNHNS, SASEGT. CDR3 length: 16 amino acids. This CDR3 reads CARSEALNRGYQPQHF. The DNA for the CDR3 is TGTGCCCGCAGTGAAGCGCTGAACAGGGGATATCAGCCTCAGCATTTT.

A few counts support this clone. CDR3 in amino acids: CASSPRDRGYYNEQFF. The CDR3 nucleotides are TGTGCCAGTAGCCCACGGGACAGGGGTTACTACAATGAGCAGTTCTTC. This sequence joins TRBV19 and TRBJ2-1; 10 bases are a match to TRBD1. Germline-derived CDR1 and CDR2 are LNHDA and SQIVND (reference sequence). The CDR3 has 16 residues. With V trimmed by 6 bases and J by 3 bases, 8 bases remained unmatched.

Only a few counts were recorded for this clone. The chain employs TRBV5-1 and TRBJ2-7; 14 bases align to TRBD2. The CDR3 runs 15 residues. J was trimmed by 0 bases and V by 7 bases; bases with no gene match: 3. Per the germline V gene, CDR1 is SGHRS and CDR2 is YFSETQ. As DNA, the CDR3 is TGCGCCAGCGGGGGACTAGCGGGGGCCTCCTACGAGCAGTACTTC. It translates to CASGGLAGASYEQYF.

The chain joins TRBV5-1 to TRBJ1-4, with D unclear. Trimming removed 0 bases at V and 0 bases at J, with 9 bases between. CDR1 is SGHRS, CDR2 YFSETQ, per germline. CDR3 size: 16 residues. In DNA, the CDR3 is TGCGCCAGCAGCTTGGGGTTCGGTGCAACTAATGAAAAACTGTTTTTT. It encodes CASSLGFGATNEKLFF. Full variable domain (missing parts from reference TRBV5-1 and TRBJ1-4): KAGVTQTPRYLIKTRGQQVTLSCSPISGHRSVSWYQQTPGQGLQFLFEYFSETQRNKGNFPGRFSGRQFSNSRSEMNVSTLELGDSALYLCASSLGFGATNEKLFFGSGTQLSVL.

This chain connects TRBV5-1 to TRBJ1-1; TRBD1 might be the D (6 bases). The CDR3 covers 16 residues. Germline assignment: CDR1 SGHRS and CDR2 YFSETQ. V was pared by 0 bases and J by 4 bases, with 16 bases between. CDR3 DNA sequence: TGCGCCAGCAGCTTGGCTTCATCAGGGGTTCCCACTGAAGCTTTCTTT. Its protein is CASSLASSGVPTEAFF.

The CDR3 coding sequence is TGTGCCTGGAGCCTAAATGAAAAACTGTTTTTT. Encoded protein: CAWSLNEKLFF. V is TRBV30 and J is TRBJ1-4; D ambiguous. Germline V gene sequence: CDR1 GTSNPN, CDR2 SVGIG (reference sequence). V lost 3 bases and J lost 5, with 4 bases in between. The CDR3 is made up of 11 amino acids.

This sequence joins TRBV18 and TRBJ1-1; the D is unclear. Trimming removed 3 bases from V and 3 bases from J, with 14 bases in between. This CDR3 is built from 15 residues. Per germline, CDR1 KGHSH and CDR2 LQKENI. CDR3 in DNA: TGTGCCAGCTCACCCAACGGAGTCTTTGACACTGAAGCTTTCTTT. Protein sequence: CASSPNGVFDTEAFF.

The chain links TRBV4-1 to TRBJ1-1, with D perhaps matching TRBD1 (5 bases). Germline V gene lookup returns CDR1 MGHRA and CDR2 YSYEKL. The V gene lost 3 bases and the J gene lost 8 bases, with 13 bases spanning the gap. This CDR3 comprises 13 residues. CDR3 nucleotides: TGCGCCAGCAGCCAGGGCAGGGCGGTGGAAGCTTTCTTT. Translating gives CASSQGRAVEAFF.

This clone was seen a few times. CDR3 sequence: CASSELSRLAGLDTQYF. For the CDR3, the DNA is TGCGCCAGCAGTGAGCTCTCCCGACTAGCGGGGTTAGATACGCAGTATTTT. The chain links TRBV10-2 to TRBJ2-3; TRBD2 matches 11 bases. The ends lost 2 bases at V and 5 bases at J; junction bases unmatched: 9. In germline, CDR1 is WSHSY, CDR2 SAAADI. The CDR3 is 17 amino acids.

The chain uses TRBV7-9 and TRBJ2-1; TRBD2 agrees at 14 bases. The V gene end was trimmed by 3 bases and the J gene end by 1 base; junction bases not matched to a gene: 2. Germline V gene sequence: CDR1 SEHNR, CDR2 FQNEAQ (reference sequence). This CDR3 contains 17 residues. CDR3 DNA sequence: TGTGCCAGCAGCTTCGGACTAGCGGGGGGATCCTACAATGAGCAGTTCTTC. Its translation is CASSFGLAGGSYNEQFF. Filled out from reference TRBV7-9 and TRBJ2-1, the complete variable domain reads DTGVSQNPRHKITKRGQNVTFRCDPISEHNRLYWYRQTLGQGPEFLTYFQNEAQLEKSRLLSDRFSAERPKGSFSTLEIQRTEQGDSAMYLCASSFGLAGGSYNEQFFGPGTRLTVL.

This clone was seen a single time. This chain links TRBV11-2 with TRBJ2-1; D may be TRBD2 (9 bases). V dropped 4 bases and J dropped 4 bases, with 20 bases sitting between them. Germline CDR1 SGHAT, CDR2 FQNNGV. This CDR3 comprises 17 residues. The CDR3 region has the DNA TGTGCCAGCAGCTCAGGGGGCGGGAGGGACTTTTACAATGAGCAGTTCTTC. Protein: CASSSGGGRDFYNEQFF.

CDR3 amino acids: CASSTQGGTPYEQYF. CDR3 DNA: TGTGCCAGCAGCACACAGGGGGGGACCCCCTACGAGCAGTACTTC. The chain combines TRBV5-5 with TRBJ2-7; weak D call: TRBD1 (8 bases). The germline CDR1 and CDR2 sequences are SGHKS and YYEKEE (reference sequence). This CDR3 region has 15 residues. V was shortened by 4 bases and J by 2 bases, with 16 bases between the two germline ends.